The clone carrying this TCR beta chain was observed a few times. Antigen specificity is unknown. This sample is part of a study of CD8 T cells in ankylosing spondylitis. Quantitative 5'-RACE with molecular barcodes was used to make the TCR beta libraries. TCRdb reprocessed the 5' RACE reads with MiXCR, giving one entry per CDR3 protein. Of roughly 200,000 distinct CDR3 sequences listed, 10% to 15% are singletons. V lost 3 bases to trimming and J lost 2 bases, with 11 bases between them. CDR3 length: 14 amino acids. Germline V CDR1 and CDR2: LGHDT, YNNKEL (reference sequence). Overall study results and limits: Made up of 7 to 9 highly homologous variants, a TCR beta motif appeared characteristic of ankylosing spondylitis blood. Reportedly, significant enrichment of disease-linked clones occurred in matched ankylosing spondylitis synovial fluid. Earlier reports found some motif variants in synovial fluid and blood in reactive arthritis.

What was sequenced was blood, either unsorted or a sorted T cell fraction (not recorded which). The chain couples TRBV3-1 to TRBJ2-7; TRBD2 might be the D (5 bases). This clonotype originated in a male donor with ankylosing spondylitis or in good health (not recorded which). CDR3 nucleotides: TGTGCCAGCAGCCACGGACCGGGAACCTACGAGCAGTACTTC. It translates to CASSHGPGTYEQYF.